This TCR beta chain stems from a study of T cell repertoires in cytomegalovirus infection (dated by TCRdb to the late 2010s). General notes on the study: Alongside well-studied HLA-B-restricted epitopes, the peptide stimulations were aimed at recently identified HLA-C-restricted CMV epitopes, whose presentation resists viral immunomodulation. Donor HLA type was relevant to the analysis, as public TCR beta signatures indicated carriage of CMV infection together with the matching HLA type.

On this clonotype: What antigen it recognizes has not been identified. Base-call qualities are not available, and no considerably larger clone is one nucleotide away.

This sample was sequenced with an Illumina HiSeq 1500. TCRdb applied fastp at Q25 and MiXCR to the public reads, then kept only in-frame beta chains. Each entry merges the rows of one CDR3 protein and shows their most common DNA and genes. This sample holds 640,000 or so distinct CDR3 sequences; approximately 33% were observed only once. The ten largest account for 15% to 20% of the sample. V drops 0 bases and J drops 7 bases, leaving 12 bases in between. The CDR3 contains 15 residues, cysteine and phenylalanine counted. The CDR3 DNA has 45 bases and is translated from base 1. This specimen's treatment or condition label, per the study, means: in vitro stimulation with specific CMV peptide epitopes to enrich CMV-specific T cells. Summary of the overall study and its limitations: The ex vivo response was dominated by HLA-C-restricted CMV-specific TCR beta clonotypes, which also provided the single most frequent clonotype in two of eight donors. Cumulative frequency of public TCR beta family members discriminated carriers of CMV infection plus the relevant HLA type in this cohort and an independent approximately 350-donor cohort.

The sequencing here drew on cultured PBMCs, taken from culture after CMV antigen stimulation. Recombination connected TRBV12-3 or TRBV12-4 to TRBJ1-4, with the D gene call left open. The receptor comes from a human donor in good health (CMV status not recorded). Some clones in this sample may be carry-over from other donors' samples. The DNA reads as follows: TGTGCCAGCAGTTTAGCCGATACAATCGGTGAAAAACTGTTTTTT. Its amino acids are CASSLADTIGEKLFF.